Below, one T cell receptor (beta chain) is given with its context. The target antigen is unknown. The protocol was immunoSEQ multiplex PCR, while the TCRdb copy is restricted to in-frame clones and leaves out a portion. The profile shows some 150,000 clones, 91% of them singletons. The sample is drawn from a study of T cell responses to AZD1222 COVID-19 vaccine. Study in general: The analysis combined second doses at about 4 or about 12 weeks. Notes on the study in general: Just 5 or 6 AZD1222 recipients tested seropositive at baseline. Regions left unmutated in variants are reportedly the target of nearly half of spike-specific TCRs. A mostly white British donor set with more females was recruited, and clonal diversity was possibly underestimated.

The ends lost 2 bases at V and 8 bases at J; junction bases unmatched: 6. CDR1 is SGDLS, CDR2 YYNGEE, per germline. The CDR3 is 15 amino acids. The chain links TRBV9 to TRBJ2-1; 11 nucleotides match TRBD2. This receptor was identified in an adult in good health. The sample consisted of peripheral blood, taken on day 0 of AZD1222 vaccination. CDR3 in DNA: TGTGCCAGCAGCGTGATAGCGGGAGGGCACGATGAGCAGTTCTTC. This gives the protein CASSVIAGGHDEQFF.